The clone carrying this T cell receptor (beta chain) was seen repeatedly, ten times or more. As yet, its antigen is unknown. The authors sorted naive CD8 T cells as CD8+CD4-CCR7+CD45RA+. The data were taken from a study of molecular identifiers for immune sequencing clone quantification. Study results and limitations: Beyond 20 RNA copies, clones held over 99% of effector molecules, compared with under 1% in naive cells.

Methods described previously, with TCR primers listed, were used for bulk TCR libraries. TCRdb re-called the PCR reads through MiXCR, storing one row per CDR3 protein. Altogether about 40,000 distinct CDR3 sequences are present, approximately 22% being singletons, with the ten largest covering about 1%. Trimming removed 2 bases from V and 1 base from J; junction bases left unmatched: 1. Germline V gene data show CDR1 as MNHNY and CDR2 as SVGAGI (reference sequence). The CDR3 totals 15 residues. Specimen: naive CD8+ T cells from blood, with Jurkat cell RNA spiked in. The subset: FACS-sorted CD8+CD4-CCR7+CD45RA+ naive T cells. The V call is TRBV6-6, the J call TRBJ2-3; 9 bases fit TRBD2. The TCR comes from a human donor in good health. Some libraries in this study had Jurkat cell RNA spiked in. CDR3 region: CASSYGGGGTDTQYF. The CDR3 region has the DNA TGTGCCAGCAGTTACGGCGGGGGGGGCACAGATACGCAGTATTTT.